The 9 T cell receptor beta chains in this list originate from one sample, sequenced in a study of spatial heterogeneity in lung cancer. The sample's time point: sample taken at primary tumor resection. TCRdb redid the calling of the 5' RACE reads with MiXCR, one entry per CDR3 protein. Among several hundred distinct CDR3 sequences, about 9% were seen once, and the ten largest hold 18%. Material: normal lung tissue next to the tumor, obtained at surgery. These receptors came from a female donor with early-stage non-small cell lung cancer.

This clonotype is labeled large. Because the library targeted alpha chains, this beta chain is an off-target read whose size means little. The gene calls are TRBV7-9 and TRBJ2-5; 11 bases align to TRBD2. This CDR3 contains 16 residues. With V trimmed by 6 bases and J by 5 bases, 11 bases remained unmatched. CDR1 is SEHNR, CDR2 FQNEAQ, per germline (reference sequence). CDR3 region: CASSFSTGTSGETQYF. CDR3 DNA sequence: TGTGCCAGCAGTTTTTCCACCGGGACTAGCGGCGAGACCCAGTACTTC.

Within the sample, this clonotype is medium-sized. A library prepared for alpha chains yielded this beta chain as an off-target read; its size is of little meaning. The rearrangement uses TRBV20-1 and TRBJ2-1; 7 bases are shared with TRBD2. The CDR3 totals 12 residues. J was trimmed by 6 bases and V by 5 bases; bases with no gene match: 4. Germline V gene lookup returns CDR1 DFQATT and CDR2 SNEGSKA (reference sequence). CDR3 residues: CSAAGTTNEQFF. As DNA, the CDR3 is TGCAGTGCTGCAGGGACTACCAATGAGCAGTTCTTC.

A note on this clonotype: This beta chain is a stray read from a library made for alpha chains; its abundance is not meaningful. The chain couples TRBV3-1 to TRBJ2-1; no reliable D call. CDR1 LGHDT and CDR2 YNNKEL come from the germline V gene (reference sequence). Trimming shortened V by 2 bases and J by 6 bases, and 8 bases separated the two germline ends. The CDR3 spans 13 residues. CDR3 sequence: CASSQTSRNEQFF. The DNA for the CDR3 is TGTGCCAGCAGCCAAACTTCTCGCAATGAGCAGTTCTTC.

In regard to this clonotype: Little can be read into the size of this beta chain, an off-target read in a library designed for alpha chains. This chain uses TRBV5-1 with TRBJ2-4; a weak D match, TRBD1 (6 bases). Trimming stripped 0 bases from V and 1 base from J, with 8 bases between. CDR3 length: 15 amino acids. The V gene's germline CDR1 is SGHRS and CDR2 YFSETQ. The CDR3: CASSLEQGAKNIQYF. DNA for the CDR3: TGCGCCAGCAGCTTGGAGCAGGGGGCCAAAAACATTCAGTACTTC.

On this clonotype itself: Found in a library prepared for alpha chains, this beta chain is an off-target read, and its abundance has little meaning. The V gene is TRBV20-1, the J gene TRBJ2-3; 9 positions agree with TRBD2. The length of the CDR3 is 13 residues. Germline V CDR1 and CDR2: DFQATT, SNEGSKA (reference sequence). CDR3 in DNA: TGCAGGGCGGGAGGGGCTAGCACAGATACGCAGTATTTT. Encoded protein: CRAGGASTDTQYF.

This clonotype ranks as large. This beta chain slipped into a library made for alpha chains as a stray read, so its size is not meaningful. The chain is built from TRBV6-2 or TRBV6-3 and TRBJ2-5, with D possibly being TRBD1 (5 bases). Germline-derived CDR1 and CDR2 are MNHEY and SVGEGT. Trimming removed 6 bases at V and 5 bases at J, with 16 bases between. The CDR3 spans 14 residues. Written as DNA, the CDR3 is TGTGCCAGCAGACCACCCCAGGGTCGGGAGACCCAGTACTTC. This encodes CASRPPQGRETQYF.

This clonotype is judged medium-sized (0.01 to 0.1%). Since the library was made to target alpha chains, this beta chain is a stray read and its abundance is not meaningful. The V call is TRBV12-3 or TRBV12-4, the J call TRBJ1-5; a possible D gene is TRBD1 (5 bases). V was trimmed by 2 bases and J by 7 bases, leaving 15 bases between them. The CDR3 has 15 amino acids. In nucleotides, the CDR3 is TGTGCCAGCAGTTTATTTCTCGGGCGGGACCAGCCCCAGCATTTT. Protein sequence: CASSLFLGRDQPQHF.

As for this clonotype: Within a library made for alpha chains, this beta chain is off target, and its count is uninformative. The CDR3 nucleotides read TGTGCCAGCAGCTTAGGGACAGGGGGCACGTATTTT. This translates into CASSLGTGGTYF. The chain employs TRBV11-2 and TRBJ2-3; 11 positions match TRBD1. Germline lookup yields CDR1 SGHAT and CDR2 FQNNGV. The V gene end was trimmed by 1 base and the J gene end by 14 bases; junction bases not matched to a gene: 2. The CDR3 covers 12 residues.

This clonotype is judged medium-sized (0.01 to 0.1%). This beta chain turned up in a library designed for alpha chains; as an off-target read, its abundance says little. This chain uses TRBV7-8 with TRBJ2-7; D unresolved. Germline CDR1 SGHVS, CDR2 FQNEAQ. Trimming pared 5 bases from V and 1 base from J, leaving 18 bases between. The CDR3 extends over 16 amino acids. In nucleotides, the CDR3 is TGTGCCAGCAGCCCGTACTGGCAGTCCAGTTCCTACGAGCAGTACTTC. It is translated as CASSPYWQSSSYEQYF.